The next 5 T cell receptor beta chains were all read from a single sample in a study of blood T cells in healthy people across ages. A second roughly 7 to 12 cycle PCR used barcoded and J-beta primers. TCRdb used MiXCR to reprocess the 5' RACE reads, holding one entry per CDR3 protein. The sample has 890,000 or so distinct CDR3 sequences; 60% to 80% are singletons. The specimen was blood. These receptor sequences come from a young man in good health.

This clonotype was detected only a few times. This CDR3 is CSAGGGGREQFF. DNA for the CDR3: TGCAGTGCGGGAGGAGGGGGGCGGGAGCAGTTCTTC. J is TRBJ2-1 and V is TRBV20-1; D may correspond to TRBD1 or TRBD2 (6 bases each). This CDR3 contains 12 residues. Germline V CDR1 and CDR2: DFQATT, SNEGSKA (reference sequence). V lost 6 bases and J 10 bases, leaving 16 bases between the germline ends.

The gene calls are TRBV7-9 and TRBJ1-5; D remains ambiguous. Trimming removed 1 base at V and 5 bases at J, with 9 bases between. Germline CDR1 is SEHNR and CDR2 is FQNEAQ (reference sequence). The CDR3 covers 14 residues. The CDR3 bases are TGTGCCAGCAGCTTAGGAGGTCGCGATCAGCCCCAGCATTTT. Its translation: CASSLGGRDQPQHF.

This clonotype was detected only a few times. The chain joins TRBV5-1 to TRBJ2-7; 9 nucleotides align to TRBD1. This CDR3 has 15 residues. CDR1 is SGHRS, CDR2 YFSETQ, per germline. Trimming at V came to 4 bases and at J to 2 bases, leaving 7 bases not matched to a gene. CDR3 amino acids: CASSSTGGETYEQYF. The CDR3 DNA reads as TGCGCCAGCAGCAGTACAGGGGGCGAGACCTACGAGCAGTACTTC.

This clonotype showed up just a few times. The chain has TRBV29-1 and TRBJ2-3; D is undetermined. V was trimmed by 8 bases and J by 5 bases, leaving 11 bases between them. The CDR3 covers 11 residues. The V gene's germline CDR1 is SQVTM and CDR2 ANQGSEA. The CDR3 reads CSPAPLDTQYF. In nucleotides, the CDR3 is TGCAGCCCAGCCCCCCTAGATACGCAGTATTTT.

The rearrangement uses TRBV3-1 and TRBJ1-5, with D perhaps matching TRBD1 (5 bases). V was cut by 2 bases and J by 8 bases, with 10 bases left in between. The CDR3 consists of 13 residues. Germline V gene sequence: CDR1 LGHDT, CDR2 YNNKEL (reference sequence). CDR3 DNA sequence: TGTGCCAGCAGCCAATCGGGGCTTGAGCCCCAGCATTTT. Amino acids: CASSQSGLEPQHF.